This is a list of T cell receptor beta chains from one sample in a study of STAT3 mutations in large granular lymphocyte leukemia. Generated by immunoSEQ multiplex PCR, the TCRdb table keeps only in-frame clones and is missing some. The sample has roughly 22,000 clones; 94% are singletons. The sample taken for sequencing was peripheral blood mononuclear cells. The receptors were gathered from a middle-aged man with T-cell large granular lymphocyte leukemia. Some clones in this sample may be carry-over from other donors' samples. The CDR3 runs from the conserved cysteine through the conserved F or W. D genes are given only for firm matches. The listing skips clone size in some rows; elsewhere it reads once, few, many or a size class.

size: .; V: TRBV19; J: TRBJ1-5; D: TRBD1; DNA: TGTGCCAGTAGTATGCGACAGGGGTATAGCAATCAGCCCCAGCATTTT; CDR3: CASSMRQGYSNQPQHF
size: .; V: TRBV6-4; J: TRBJ1-2; D: .; DNA: TGTGCCAGCAGTGACTCTAGCTATGGCTACACCTTC; CDR3: CASSDSSYGYTF
size: .; V: TRBV28; J: TRBJ2-5; D: .; DNA: TGTGCCAGCAGTTTAACACTCGCGGGGGCGGGCGAGGAGACCCAGTACTTC; CDR3: CASSLTLAGAGEETQYF
size: .; V: TRBV28; J: TRBJ2-7; D: TRBD1; DNA: TGTGCCAGCAGTTTAAGGGCGGGACAGGGCTCCTACGAGCAGTACTTC; CDR3: CASSLRAGQGSYEQYF
size: .; V: TRBV2; J: TRBJ1-4; D: .; DNA: TGTGCCAGCAAAGAGTCGGCAGGGGAAAAACTGTTTTTT; CDR3: CASKESAGEKLFF
size: once; V: TRBV5-8; J: TRBJ1-1; D: .; DNA: TGTGCCAGCAGCTCGACACAGAACACTGAAGCTTTCTTT; CDR3: CASSSTQNTEAFF
size: .; V: TRBV27; J: TRBJ1-5; D: .; DNA: TGTGCCAGCAGTCACTCGGGGTACAATCAGCCCCAGCATTTT; CDR3: CASSHSGYNQPQHF
size: .; V: TRBV25-1; J: TRBJ1-6; D: .; DNA: TGTGCCAGCGGGAGCGACTCCTATAATTCACCCCTCCACTTT; CDR3: CASGSDSYNSPLHF
size: .; V: TRBV27; J: TRBJ1-2; D: .; DNA: TGTGCCAGCAGGGTCTCAGGGGTAACAGGCTACACCTTC; CDR3: CASRVSGVTGYTF
size: .; V: TRBV7-9; J: TRBJ1-2; D: TRBD1; DNA: TGTGCCAGCAGCTTAGAGCTGGGCAGGGGGCGTTTGGATGGCTACACCTTC; CDR3: CASSLELGRGRLDGYTF
size: .; V: TRBV30; J: TRBJ1-2; D: .; DNA: TGTGCCTGGAGACCGACAGGCCTCCTCCTGAACTATGGCTACACCTTC; CDR3: CAWRPTGLLLNYGYTF
size: .; V: TRBV18; J: TRBJ1-4; D: .; DNA: TGTGCCAGCTCACCAAGGAATAGGGGCCAACCTGGGGAACTGTTTTTT; CDR3: CASSPRNRGQPGELFF
size: .; V: TRBV5-6; J: TRBJ2-7; D: TRBD1; DNA: TGTGCCAGCAGCTTGGACCGACAGGGCGAGGCTCAGCAGTACTTC; CDR3: CASSLDRQGEAQQYF
size: .; V: TRBV7-9; J: TRBJ1-2; D: .; DNA: TGTGCCAGCACCCGGTTGTGGGTTGACTATGGCTACACCTTC; CDR3: CASTRLWVDYGYTF
size: .; V: TRBV6-5; J: TRBJ1-4; D: TRBD1; DNA: TGTGCCAGCAGTTACGGCAGGGGGCTGGCGGAAAAACTGTTTTTT; CDR3: CASSYGRGLAEKLFF
size: .; V: TRBV14; J: TRBJ2-7; D: .; DNA: TGTGCCAGCAGCCCACGGGACTCCTACGAGCAGTACTTC; CDR3: CASSPRDSYEQYF
size: once; V: TRBV5-1; J: TRBJ2-4; D: .; DNA: TGCGCCAGCAGCTCCGCAGAGTTAGCCAAAAACATTCAGTACTTC; CDR3: CASSSAELAKNIQYF